Shown below are 13 T cell receptor beta chains from a single sample sequenced in a study of shared clonotypes between healthy human individuals. This table comes from immunoSEQ multiplex PCR, and its TCRdb copy is limited to in-frame clones, with some not included. This table holds millions of clones, just over 90% found once. The sequenced material came from naive CD4+ T cells sorted from blood. Subset here: CD45RA+ positively selected. These receptor sequences come from a young man in good health.

J is TRBJ1-6 and V is TRBV28; 8 positions agree with TRBD1. The CDR3 sequence is 15 residues long. Germline V gene lookup returns CDR1 MDHEN and CDR2 SYDVKM. J gave up 9 bases and V 4 bases, and 8 bases lay outside the gene matches. The CDR3 region is CASSSTRTGRSPLHF. The CDR3 DNA reads as TGTGCCAGCAGTTCTACTCGGACAGGGCGTTCACCCCTCCACTTT.

This clone was seen once. V gene TRBV30 combines with J gene TRBJ2-2; weak D call: TRBD2 (5 bases). The length of the CDR3 is 14 residues. Trimming took off 0 bases at V and 9 bases at J, with 14 bases between the two ends. Germline V gene data show CDR1 as GTSNPN and CDR2 as SVGIG (reference sequence). This CDR3 reads CAWSVISSGRELFF. DNA of the CDR3: TGTGCCTGGAGTGTAATATCCAGCGGTAGGGAGCTGTTTTTT.

This chain joins TRBV4-1 and TRBJ1-2; D uncertain. Deletions cut 0 bases from V and 0 bases from J, with 8 bases between. The CDR3 covers 15 residues. Germline CDR1 MGHRA, CDR2 YSYEKL. CDR3 sequence reads: CASSQDQFPNYGYTF. The DNA of the CDR3 is TGCGCCAGCAGCCAAGATCAGTTTCCTAACTATGGCTACACCTTC.

The chain employs TRBV6-1 and TRBJ2-5, with 9 bases identical to TRBD2. The V gene's germline CDR1 is MNHNS and CDR2 SASEGT. After removal of 3 bases from V and 4 bases from J, the junction contained 9 bases not matched to a gene. The CDR3 length is 16 residues. The CDR3 spells CASSDGGGALGETQYF. In nucleotides, the CDR3 is TGTGCCAGCAGTGACGGCGGGGGGGCCTTAGGAGAGACCCAGTACTTC.

The chain couples TRBV4-1 to TRBJ1-3; D unresolved. V lost 0 bases and J 3 bases, leaving 9 bases between the germline ends. Per the germline V gene, CDR1 is MGHRA and CDR2 is YSYEKL. This CDR3 contains 15 residues. In DNA, the CDR3 is TGCGCCAGCAGCCAAGAGTGGGGTGGTGGAAACACCATATATTTT. Translating it yields CASSQEWGGGNTIYF.

The chain joins TRBV10-3 to TRBJ2-3, with a weak D call TRBD2 (5 bases). The CDR3 is made up of 15 amino acids. The V gene lost 8 bases and the J gene lost 4 bases, with 19 bases spanning the gap. Germline V gene lookup returns CDR1 ENHRY and CDR2 SYGVKD. CDR3 amino acids: CAIGSPTGGADTQYF. CDR3 nucleotides: TGTGCCATCGGGAGTCCCACCGGCGGCGCAGATACGCAGTATTTT.

DNA for the CDR3: TGTGCCAGCAGTGAAGCTTGGACAGGGGGCTGGGAGTACTTC. Translating it yields CASSEAWTGGWEYF. V usage is TRBV6-1 and J usage is TRBJ2-7, with 11 positions matching TRBD1. Unmatched junction bases numbered 6, after V lost 0 bases and J lost 11 bases. The CDR3 is made up of 14 amino acids. The germline gives CDR1 MNHNS, CDR2 SASEGT.

This chain links TRBV20-1 with TRBJ2-5; the match to TRBD2 covers 14 bases. Germline lookup yields CDR1 DFQATT and CDR2 SNEGSKA (reference sequence). The CDR3 consists of 11 residues. The junction had 4 bases not matched to a gene; V was cut back by 5 bases and J by 14 bases. The CDR3 coding sequence is TGCAGTGCTCCGGGACTAGCGGGGGTTTACTTC. Encoded protein: CSAPGLAGVYF.

There are a few counts of this clone. For the CDR3, the DNA is TGTGCCAGTAGTACCAGGACAGGGGCTAACTATGGCTACACCTTC. Protein: CASSTRTGANYGYTF. The chain couples TRBV19 to TRBJ1-2, with 9 positions matching TRBD1. CDR3 length equals 15 residues. Germline trimming cut 4 bases from V and 0 bases from J; bases unmatched to any gene: 3. From germline, CDR1 is LNHDA and CDR2 SQIVND (reference sequence).

The rearrangement links TRBV10-2 to TRBJ2-1; perhaps TRBD1 as D (6 bases). Germline V gene data show CDR1 as WSHSY and CDR2 as SAAADI. Between the trimmed V and J ends, which lost 6 bases and 8 bases, there was a span of 14 bases. The CDR3 covers 13 residues. CDR3 amino acids: CASSGQKSDEQFF. The CDR3 DNA follows: TGCGCCAGCAGCGGACAGAAAAGCGATGAGCAGTTCTTC.

CDR3 protein: CASSLTGGYDEQYF. The DNA for the CDR3 is TGTGCCAGCAGTCTGACAGGGGGCTACGACGAGCAGTACTTC. The V gene is TRBV25-1, the J gene TRBJ2-7, with TRBD1 matching 10 bases. The CDR3 extends over 14 amino acids. V was clipped by 5 bases and J by 5 bases; unmatched bases: 6. Germline V gives CDR1 MGHDK, CDR2 SYGVNS.

The chain uses TRBV9 and TRBJ1-3; D not resolved. CDR3 length: 18 residues. CDR1 is SGDLS, CDR2 YYNGEE, per germline. The ends were cut back, 3 bases at V and 0 bases at J, with 19 bases in the middle. In DNA form, the CDR3 reads TGTGCCAGCAGCGCCTCCGGGCCGCTAAAGAACTCTGGAAACACCATATATTTT. Its translation: CASSASGPLKNSGNTIYF.

This chain connects TRBV4-3 to TRBJ1-6; possibly TRBD1 for D (5 bases). The CDR3 spans 17 residues. The germline gives CDR1 LGHNA, CDR2 YSLEER. V lost 0 bases and J 0 bases, leaving 9 bases between the germline ends. CDR3 in DNA: TGCGCCAGCAGCCAAGAGGATCAGGGCTCCTATAATTCACCCCTCCACTTT. Translated, it gives CASSQEDQGSYNSPLHF.